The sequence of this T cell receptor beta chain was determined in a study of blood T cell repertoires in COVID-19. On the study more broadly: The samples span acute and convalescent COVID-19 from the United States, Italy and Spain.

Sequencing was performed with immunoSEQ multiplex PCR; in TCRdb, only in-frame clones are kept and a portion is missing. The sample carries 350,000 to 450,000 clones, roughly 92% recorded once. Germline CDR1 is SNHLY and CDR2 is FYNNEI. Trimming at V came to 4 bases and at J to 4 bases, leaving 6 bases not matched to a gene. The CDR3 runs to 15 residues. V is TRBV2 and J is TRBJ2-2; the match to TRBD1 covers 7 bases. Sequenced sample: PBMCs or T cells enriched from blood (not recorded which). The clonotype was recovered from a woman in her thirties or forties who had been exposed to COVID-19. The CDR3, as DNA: TGTGCCAGCAGTGGACAGGGATTAGGCACCGGGGAGCTGTTTTTT. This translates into CASSGQGLGTGELFF. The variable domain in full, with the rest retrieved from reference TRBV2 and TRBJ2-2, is EPEVTQTPSHQVTQMGQEVILRCVPISNHLYFYWYRQILGQKVEFLVSFYNNEISEKSEIFDDQFSVERPDGSNFTLKIRSTKLEDSAMYFCASSGQGLGTGELFFGEGSRLTVL.